This T cell receptor (beta chain) was documented in a study of cytomegalovirus exposure and HLA in healthy donors. Study results and caveats: Sequence variants that were highly shared formed a cluster that was likely a sequencing artifact. Presence/absence analysis assumed near-uniform sequencing depth across donors.

Turning to this clone: Antigen: not known.

Primers included in the PCR were 60 Vbeta and 13 Jbeta primers. Libraries were prepared by immunoSEQ multiplex PCR; TCRdb keeps only in-frame clonotypes and omits some of them. This sample has roughly 120,000 clones, with more than 80% found just once. Nominally healthy donors were sampled, though unrecorded immune exposures were likely. Per germline, CDR1 MNHEY and CDR2 SMNVEV (reference sequence). Trimming took off 4 bases at V and 8 bases at J, with 17 bases between the two ends. This CDR3 is built from 15 residues. This receptor was obtained from a young man in good health and CMV-seronegative. The rearrangement joins TRBV27 to TRBJ1-4; the D gene is possibly TRBD1 (5 bases). Material for sequencing was PBMCs. The CDR3 spells CASSSSGNHREKLFF. The CDR3 DNA reads TGTGCCAGCAGTTCCTCAGGGAACCATCGGGAAAAACTGTTTTTT.